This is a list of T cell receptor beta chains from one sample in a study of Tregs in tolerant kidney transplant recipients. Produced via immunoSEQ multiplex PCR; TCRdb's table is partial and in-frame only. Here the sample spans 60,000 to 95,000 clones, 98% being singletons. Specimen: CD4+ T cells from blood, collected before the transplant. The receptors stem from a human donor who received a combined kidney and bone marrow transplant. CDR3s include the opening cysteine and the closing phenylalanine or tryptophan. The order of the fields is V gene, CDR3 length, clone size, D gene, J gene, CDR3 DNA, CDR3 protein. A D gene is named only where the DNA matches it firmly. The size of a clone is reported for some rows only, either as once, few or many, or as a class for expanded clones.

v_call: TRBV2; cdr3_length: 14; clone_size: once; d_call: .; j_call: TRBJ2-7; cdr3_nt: TGTGCCAGCAGCCGTGGACAGAGCTCCTACGAGCAGTACTTC; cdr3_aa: CASSRGQSSYEQYF
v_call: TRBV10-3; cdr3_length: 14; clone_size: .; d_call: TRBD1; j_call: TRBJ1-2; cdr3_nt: TGTGCCATCAGTACAGGGGGACTTGGCTATGGCTACACCTTC; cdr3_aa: CAISTGGLGYGYTF
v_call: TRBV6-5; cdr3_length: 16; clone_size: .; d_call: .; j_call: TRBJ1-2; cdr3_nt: TGTGCCAGCAGTTACGACAACCACCCCTCTAACTATGGCTACACCTTC; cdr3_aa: CASSYDNHPSNYGYTF
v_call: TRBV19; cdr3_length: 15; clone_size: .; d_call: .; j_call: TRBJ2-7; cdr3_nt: TGTGCCAGTAGTATAGGACGGGGAAGTTTTTACGAGCAGTACTTC; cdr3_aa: CASSIGRGSFYEQYF
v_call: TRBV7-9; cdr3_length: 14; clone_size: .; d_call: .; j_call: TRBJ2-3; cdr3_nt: TGTGCCAGCAGCTTAGGGGGCCTTTCGATGCCGCAGTATTTT; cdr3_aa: CASSLGGLSMPQYF
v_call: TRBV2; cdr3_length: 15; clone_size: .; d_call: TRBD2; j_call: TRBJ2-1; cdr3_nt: TGTGCCAGCAAAGAACGGGGGAGGGCCTTCGATGAGCAGTTCTTC; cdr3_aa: CASKERGRAFDEQFF
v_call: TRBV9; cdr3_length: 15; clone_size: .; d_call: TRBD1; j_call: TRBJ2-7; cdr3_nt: TGTGCCAGCAGCGTAGGGGACAGGGGTTCCAACGAGCAGTACTTC; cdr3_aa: CASSVGDRGSNEQYF
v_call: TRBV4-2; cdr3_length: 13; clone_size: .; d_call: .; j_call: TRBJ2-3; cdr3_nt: TGTGCCAGCAGCCAAGATCCGACAGATACGCAGTATTTT; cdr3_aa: CASSQDPTDTQYF
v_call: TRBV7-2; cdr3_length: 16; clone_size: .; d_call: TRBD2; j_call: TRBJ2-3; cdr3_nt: TGTGCCAGCAGCGTCAGACTAGCGGGAGGCACAGATACGCAGTATTTT; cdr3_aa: CASSVRLAGGTDTQYF
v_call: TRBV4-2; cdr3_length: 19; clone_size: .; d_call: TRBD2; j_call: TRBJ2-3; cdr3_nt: TGTGCCAGCAGCCAAATCAAATTAGCGGGAGGGCCCTCTACAGATACGCAGTATTTT; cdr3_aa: CASSQIKLAGGPSTDTQYF
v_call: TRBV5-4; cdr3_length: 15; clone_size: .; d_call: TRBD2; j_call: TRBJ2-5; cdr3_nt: TGTGCCAGCAGCTTGGTTTCTAGCGGGAGGGAGACCCAGTACTTC; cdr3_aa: CASSLVSSGRETQYF
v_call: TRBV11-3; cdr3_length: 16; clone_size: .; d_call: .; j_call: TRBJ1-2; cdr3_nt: TGTGCCAGCAGCTTAGGGTACTCGGGGGCTAACTATGGCTACACCTTC; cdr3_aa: CASSLGYSGANYGYTF
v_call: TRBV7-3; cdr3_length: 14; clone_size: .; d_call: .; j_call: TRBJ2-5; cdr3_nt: TGTGCCAGCAGCATTCGACGGAGTCAAGAGACCCAGTACTTC; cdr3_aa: CASSIRRSQETQYF
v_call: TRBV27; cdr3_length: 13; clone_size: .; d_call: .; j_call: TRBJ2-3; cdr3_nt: TGTGCCAGCAGTTTGTGGGAGACAGATACGCAGTATTTT; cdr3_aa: CASSLWETDTQYF
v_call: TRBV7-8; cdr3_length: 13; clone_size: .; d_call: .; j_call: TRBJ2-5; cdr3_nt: TGTGCCAGCAACGGTCAGAATCTAGGGACCCAGTACTTC; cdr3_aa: CASNGQNLGTQYF
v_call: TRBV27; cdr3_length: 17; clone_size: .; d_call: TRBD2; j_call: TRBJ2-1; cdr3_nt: TGTGCCAGCAGTTTATCGAGACTAGCGGGGGGGCGAAATGAGCAGTTCTTC; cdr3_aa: CASSLSRLAGGRNEQFF
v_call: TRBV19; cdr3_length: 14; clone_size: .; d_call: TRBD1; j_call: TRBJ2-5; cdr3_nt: TGTGCCAGTAGTAGGGACAGGGGTTGGGAGACCCAGTACTTC; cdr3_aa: CASSRDRGWETQYF
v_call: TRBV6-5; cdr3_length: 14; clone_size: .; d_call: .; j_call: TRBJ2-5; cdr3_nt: TGTGCCAGCAGTTCCCTTGGCCGGGAAGAGACCCAGTACTTC; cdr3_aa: CASSSLGREETQYF
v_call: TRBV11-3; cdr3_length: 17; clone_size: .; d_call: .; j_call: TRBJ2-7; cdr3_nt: TGTGCCAGCACCGGGAAAGGAGACGGCGGCTACTCCTACGAGCAGTACTTC; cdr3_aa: CASTGKGDGGYSYEQYF
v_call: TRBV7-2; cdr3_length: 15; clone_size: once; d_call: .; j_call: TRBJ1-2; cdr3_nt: TGTGCCAGCAGCCATAAGGGGCGTGTGGCCTATGGCTACACCTTC; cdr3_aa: CASSHKGRVAYGYTF
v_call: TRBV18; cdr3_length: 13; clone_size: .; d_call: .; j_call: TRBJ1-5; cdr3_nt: TGTGCCAGCTCACGGCAGGGTGGGCAGCCCCAGCATTTT; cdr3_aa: CASSRQGGQPQHF
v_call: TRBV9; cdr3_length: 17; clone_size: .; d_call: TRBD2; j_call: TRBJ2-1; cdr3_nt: TGTGCCAGCAGCGTACTAGCGGGGATGACCTCCTACAATGAGCAGTTCTTC; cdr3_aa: CASSVLAGMTSYNEQFF
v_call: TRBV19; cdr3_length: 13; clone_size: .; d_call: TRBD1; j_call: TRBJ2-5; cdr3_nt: TGTGCCAGTAGTTTGGACAGGGGTGAGACCCAGTACTTC; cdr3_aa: CASSLDRGETQYF
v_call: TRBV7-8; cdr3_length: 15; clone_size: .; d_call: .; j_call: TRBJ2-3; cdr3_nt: TGTGCCAGCAGCTTGCGGACTGCTAGCACAGATACGCAGTATTTT; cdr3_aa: CASSLRTASTDTQYF
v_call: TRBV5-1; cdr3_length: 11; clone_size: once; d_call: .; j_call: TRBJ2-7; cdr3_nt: TGCGCCAGCAGTTCCCTCTACGAGCAGTACTTC; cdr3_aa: CASSSLYEQYF
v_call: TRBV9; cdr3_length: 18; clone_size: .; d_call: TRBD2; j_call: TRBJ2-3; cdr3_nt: TGTGCCAGCAGCGTATCCGGGGCGACTAGCGGAACCACAGATACGCAGTATTTT; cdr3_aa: CASSVSGATSGTTDTQYF
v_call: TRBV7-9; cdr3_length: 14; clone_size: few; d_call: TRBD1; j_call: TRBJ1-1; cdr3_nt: TGTGCCAGCAGCTTACGGACAGGAGCAAGGGTAGCTTTCTTT; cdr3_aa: CASSLRTGARVAFF
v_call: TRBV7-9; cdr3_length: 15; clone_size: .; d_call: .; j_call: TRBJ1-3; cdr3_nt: TGTGCCAGCAGCTCCCTCGCGCTCTCTGGAAACACCATATATTTT; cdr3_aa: CASSSLALSGNTIYF
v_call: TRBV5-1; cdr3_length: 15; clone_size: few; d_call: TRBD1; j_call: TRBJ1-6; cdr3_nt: TGCGCCAGCAGCGTTGAAACAGGGGGCTATTCACCCCTCCACTTT; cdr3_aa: CASSVETGGYSPLHF
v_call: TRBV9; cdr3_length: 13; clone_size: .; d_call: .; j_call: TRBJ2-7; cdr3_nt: TGTGCCAGCAGCGTAGGCGGGGCGGAAGAGCAGTACTTC; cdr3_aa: CASSVGGAEEQYF
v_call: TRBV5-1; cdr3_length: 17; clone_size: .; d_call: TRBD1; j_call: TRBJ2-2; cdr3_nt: TGCGCCAGCAGCTTGGGCCCCACAGGGGGGAACACCGGGGAGCTGTTTTTT; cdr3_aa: CASSLGPTGGNTGELFF
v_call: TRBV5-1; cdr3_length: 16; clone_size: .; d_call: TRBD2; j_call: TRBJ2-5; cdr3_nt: TGCGCCAGCAGCTTGGAGGTAGCGGGGGCCAGGGAGACCCAGTACTTC; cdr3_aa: CASSLEVAGARETQYF
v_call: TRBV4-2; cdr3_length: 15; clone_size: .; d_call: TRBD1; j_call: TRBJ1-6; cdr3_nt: TGTGCCAGCAGCCAAGGTTGGGGGGGACAGGGGCGCCTCCACTTT; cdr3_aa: CASSQGWGGQGRLHF
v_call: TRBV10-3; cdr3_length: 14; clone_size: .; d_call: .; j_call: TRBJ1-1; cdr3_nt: TGTGCCATCAAGTTAGAGGCATGGGACACTGAAGCTTTCTTT; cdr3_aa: CAIKLEAWDTEAFF
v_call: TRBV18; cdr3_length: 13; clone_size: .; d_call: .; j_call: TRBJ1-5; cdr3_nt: TGTGCCAGCTCACCATTTTTAGCCCAGCCCCAGCATTTT; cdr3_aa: CASSPFLAQPQHF
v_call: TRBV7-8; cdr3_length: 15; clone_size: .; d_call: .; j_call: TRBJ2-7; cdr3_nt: TGTGCCAGCAGCTTACGCGATTCCGTCTCCTACGAGCAGTACTTC; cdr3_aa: CASSLRDSVSYEQYF
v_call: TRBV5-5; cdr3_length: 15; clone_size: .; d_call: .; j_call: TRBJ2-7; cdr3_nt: TGTGCCAGCAGCTTAGGGCAGGGCTTCGACTACGAGCAGTACTTC; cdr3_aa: CASSLGQGFDYEQYF
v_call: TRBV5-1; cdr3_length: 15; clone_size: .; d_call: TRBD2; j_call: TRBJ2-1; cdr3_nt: TGCGCCAGCAGCGTCGGACTAGCGGGTTACAATGAGCAGTTCTTC; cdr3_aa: CASSVGLAGYNEQFF
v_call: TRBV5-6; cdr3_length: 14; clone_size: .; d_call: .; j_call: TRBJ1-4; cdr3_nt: TGTGCCAGCAGCCTCCAGGGGCACGAAGAAAAACTGTTTTTT; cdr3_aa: CASSLQGHEEKLFF
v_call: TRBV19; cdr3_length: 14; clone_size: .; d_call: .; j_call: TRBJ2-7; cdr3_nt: TGTGCCAGTAGTATAGCTACTCAGGGTTACGAGCAGTACTTC; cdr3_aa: CASSIATQGYEQYF
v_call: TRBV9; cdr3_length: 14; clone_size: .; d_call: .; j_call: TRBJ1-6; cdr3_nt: TGTGCCAGCAGCCCCCGAGGGAACACGATGACCCTCCACTTT; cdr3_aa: CASSPRGNTMTLHF
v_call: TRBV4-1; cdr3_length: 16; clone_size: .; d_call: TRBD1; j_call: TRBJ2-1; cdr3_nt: TGCGCCAGCAGCCAAGTTTGGGGACAGCCGACATTCGAGCAGTTCTTC; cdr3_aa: CASSQVWGQPTFEQFF
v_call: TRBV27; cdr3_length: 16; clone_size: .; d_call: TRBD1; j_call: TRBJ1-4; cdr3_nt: TGTGCCAGCAGTTCGTCCCGGGACAGGGGCGGTGAAAAACTGTTTTTT; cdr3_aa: CASSSSRDRGGEKLFF
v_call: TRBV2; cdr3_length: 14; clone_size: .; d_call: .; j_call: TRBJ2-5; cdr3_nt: TGTGCCAGCAGTGATGTCCTGCCGGCGATCGGGCAGTACTTC; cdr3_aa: CASSDVLPAIGQYF
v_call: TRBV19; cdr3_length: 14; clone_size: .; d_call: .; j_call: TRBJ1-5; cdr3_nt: TGTGCCAGTAGTATAGGCGGTGTTTATCAGCCCCAGCATTTT; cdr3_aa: CASSIGGVYQPQHF
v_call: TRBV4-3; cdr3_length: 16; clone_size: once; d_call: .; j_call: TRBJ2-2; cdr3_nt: TGCGCCAGCAGCCAAGTGGTGGGCGCGAACACCGGGGAGCTGTTTTTT; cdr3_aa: CASSQVVGANTGELFF
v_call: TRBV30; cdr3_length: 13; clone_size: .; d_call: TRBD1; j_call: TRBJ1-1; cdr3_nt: TGTGCCTGGAGTGGCCCGGGACAGGTAGCAGCTTTCTTT; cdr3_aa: CAWSGPGQVAAFF
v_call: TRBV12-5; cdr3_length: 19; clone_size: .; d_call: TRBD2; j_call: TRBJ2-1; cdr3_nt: TGTGCTAGTGGTTTGGGGGGGACTAGCGGGATCGATCTCTACAATGAGCAGTTCTTC; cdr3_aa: CASGLGGTSGIDLYNEQFF
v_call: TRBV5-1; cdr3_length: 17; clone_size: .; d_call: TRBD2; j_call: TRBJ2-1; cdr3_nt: TGCGCCAGCACCTCCCGAGGGACTAGCCGTCGGCACAATGAGCAGTTCTTC; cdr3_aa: CASTSRGTSRRHNEQFF
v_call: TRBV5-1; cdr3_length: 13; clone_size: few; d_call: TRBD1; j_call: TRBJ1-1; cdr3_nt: TGCGCCAGCCATTTGACAGGGGACACTGAAGCTTTCTTT; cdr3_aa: CASHLTGDTEAFF
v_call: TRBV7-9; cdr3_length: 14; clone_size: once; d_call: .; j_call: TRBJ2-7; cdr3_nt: TGTGCCAGCAGCCGACAGGCCAGCTCCTACGAGCAGTACTTC; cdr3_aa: CASSRQASSYEQYF
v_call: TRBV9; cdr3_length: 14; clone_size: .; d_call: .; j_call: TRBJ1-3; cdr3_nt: TGTGCCAGCAGCGTCCGACAATCTGGAAACACCATATATTTT; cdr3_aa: CASSVRQSGNTIYF
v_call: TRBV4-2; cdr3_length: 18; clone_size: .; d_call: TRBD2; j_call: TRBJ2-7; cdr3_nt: TGTGCCAGCAGCCAAGATCTAGGGACTAGCGGGAGGGTTTACGAGCAGTACTTC; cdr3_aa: CASSQDLGTSGRVYEQYF
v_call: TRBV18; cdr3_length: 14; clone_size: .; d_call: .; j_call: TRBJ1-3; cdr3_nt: TGTGCCAGCTCACCACGGACACGCGTCGACACCATATATTTT; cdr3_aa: CASSPRTRVDTIYF